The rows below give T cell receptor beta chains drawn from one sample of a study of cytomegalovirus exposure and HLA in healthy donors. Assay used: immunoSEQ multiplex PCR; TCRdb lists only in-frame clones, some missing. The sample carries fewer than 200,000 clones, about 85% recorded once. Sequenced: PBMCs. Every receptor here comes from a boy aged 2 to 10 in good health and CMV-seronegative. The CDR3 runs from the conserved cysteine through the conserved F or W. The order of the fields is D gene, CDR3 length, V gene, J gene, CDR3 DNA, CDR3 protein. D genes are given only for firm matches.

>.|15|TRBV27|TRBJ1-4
TGTGCCAGCAGCAACCCGGGGGGCTCAAATGAAAAACTGTTTTTT
CASSNPGGSNEKLFF
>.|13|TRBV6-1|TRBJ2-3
TGTGCCAGCAGTGAACAGTCTACAGATACGCAGTATTTT
CASSEQSTDTQYF
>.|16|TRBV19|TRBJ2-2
TGTGCCAGTAGTATACCCACAGGGCGTGGGGCCGGGGAGCTGTTTTTT
CASSIPTGRGAGELFF
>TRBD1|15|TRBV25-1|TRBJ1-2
TGTGCCAGCAGTGAATGGGACAGCAACCTCGGAGGCTACACCTTC
CASSEWDSNLGGYTF
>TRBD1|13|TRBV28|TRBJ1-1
TGTGCCAGCAGTCTACAGGGGGGAGATGAAGCTTTCTTT
CASSLQGGDEAFF
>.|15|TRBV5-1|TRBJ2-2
TGCGCCAGCAGCCCCGGGATTTCGAACACCGGGGAGCTGTTTTTT
CASSPGISNTGELFF
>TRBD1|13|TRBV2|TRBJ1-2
TGTGCCAACCAGGGACAGGGTAACTATGGCTACACCTTC
CANQGQGNYGYTF
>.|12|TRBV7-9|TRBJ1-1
TGTGCCAGCCGGCGGAGGAACACTGAAGCTTTCTTT
CASRRRNTEAFF
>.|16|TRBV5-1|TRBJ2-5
TGCGCCAGCAGCTTGGGGGGCCTAGGGGGAGAAGAGACCCAGTACTTC
CASSLGGLGGEETQYF
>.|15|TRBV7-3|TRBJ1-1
TGTGCCAGCAGCTTATCAGGACAGCTTTTAACTGAAGCTTTCTTT
CASSLSGQLLTEAFF
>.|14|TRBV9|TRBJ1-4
TGTGCCAGCAGCCTACGGGGAGGGGATGAAAAACTGTTTTTT
CASSLRGGDEKLFF
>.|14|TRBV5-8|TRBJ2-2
TGTGCCAGCAGCTTGATGTCCGGCACCGGGGAGCTGTTTTTT
CASSLMSGTGELFF
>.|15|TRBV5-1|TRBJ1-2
TGCGCCAGCAGCTTTACAGGGCCTTTTGGCTATGGCTACACCTTC
CASSFTGPFGYGYTF
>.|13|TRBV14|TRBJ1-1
TGTGCCAGCAGCCAAGTGGGGGGGCGAGAAGCTTTCTTT
CASSQVGGREAFF
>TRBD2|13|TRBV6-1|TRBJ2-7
TGTGCCAGCAGTGAATCTAGCGGTTACGAGCAGTACTTC
CASSESSGYEQYF
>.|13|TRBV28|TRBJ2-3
TGTGCCAGCAGTTCGGAGAACACAGATACGCAGTATTTT
CASSSENTDTQYF